Shown below are 28 T cell receptor beta chains from a single sample sequenced in a study of post-analysis software for immune sequencing data. For these receptors, no antigen is known. Unique molecular identifiers were built into the TCR beta cDNA libraries. One entry per CDR3 protein results from TCRdb running MiXCR on the PCR reads. Among about 540,000 distinct CDR3 sequences listed, roughly 34% were seen once. Study-level findings and limits: Compared with controls, patients had more of roughly five TRBV segments, including TRBV5-6, TRBV5-1 and TRBV20-1.

What was sequenced was blood. These receptors came from a girl younger than 18 with multiple sclerosis.

This clonotype occurred a few times. The chain links TRBV25-1 to TRBJ2-7, with 8 positions matching TRBD1. CDR3 length equals 15 residues. Germline loops: CDR1 MGHDK, CDR2 SYGVNS. The V gene end was trimmed by 8 bases and the J gene end by 7 bases; junction bases not matched to a gene: 16. Here the CDR3 DNA reads TGTGCCAGCGCCTCCGGACAGGGTAGAGTGGGAGAGCAGTACTTC. It translates to CASASGQGRVGEQYF.

The CDR3 DNA reads as TGTGCCAGCACTATCCGGGACAGGGGGCGAAACTATGGCTACACCTTC. It yields the protein CASTIRDRGRNYGYTF. The chain carries TRBV5-6 and TRBJ1-2; 12 positions match TRBD1. From germline, CDR1 is SGHDT and CDR2 YYEEEE. The trim removed 6 bases at V and 2 bases at J, leaving 8 bases unmatched. The CDR3 contains 16 residues.

V is TRBV7-2 and J is TRBJ2-1; D may be TRBD2 (5 bases). The germline V gene has CDR1 SGHTA and CDR2 FQGNSA. This CDR3 contains 13 residues. Trimming stripped 4 bases from V and 9 bases from J, with 13 bases between. The CDR3 DNA sequence: TGTGCCAGCAGCTCAGGACTGCCAGGTGAGCAGTTCTTC. This codes for CASSSGLPGEQFF. Using reference TRBV7-2 and TRBJ2-1 for the parts outside the CDR3, the full variable domain is GAGVSQSPSNKVTEKGKDVELRCDPISGHTALYWYRQSLGQGLEFLIYFQGNSAPDKSGLPSDRFSAERTGGSVSTLTIQRTQQEDSAVYLCASSSGLPGEQFFGPGTRLTVL.

This clonotype has only a few counts. This CDR3 reads CASRPSGGTEAFF. CDR3 in DNA: TGTGCCAGCAGACCCTCAGGGGGCACTGAAGCTTTCTTT. The chain links TRBV6-6 to TRBJ1-1; 7 bases agree with TRBD1. The germline CDR1 and CDR2 sequences are MNHNY and SVGAGI (reference sequence). The CDR3 is 13 amino acids. V dropped 6 bases and J dropped 4; count of bases not matched to a gene: 5.

The V and J genes are TRBV20-1 and TRBJ2-5, with TRBD2 matching 8 bases. V gave up 5 bases and J gave up 3 bases; unmatched junction bases: 14. Per germline, CDR1 DFQATT and CDR2 SNEGSKA (reference sequence). This CDR3 contains 16 residues. This CDR3 is CSAPPLWLSGEETQYF. The CDR3 coding sequence is TGCAGTGCTCCGCCCCTTTGGCTTAGCGGGGAAGAGACCCAGTACTTC.

V and J are TRBV11-2 and TRBJ2-7; D is unclear. Trimming left V 5 bases short and J 2 bases short, with 19 bases between. This CDR3 has 16 amino acids. Germline V gene sequence: CDR1 SGHAT, CDR2 FQNNGV. The CDR3 region is CASSPRTAFSTYEQYF. CDR3 sequence (DNA): TGTGCCAGCAGCCCCCGGACGGCGTTTAGTACCTACGAGCAGTACTTC.

In its sample, this clonotype was seen many times. The chain joins TRBV5-1 to TRBJ2-7; TRBD1 is a possible D gene (5 bases). Germline lookup yields CDR1 SGHRS and CDR2 YFSETQ. This CDR3 contains 15 residues. V was trimmed by 0 bases and J by 3 bases, leaving 13 bases between them. The CDR3 DNA reads TGCGCCAGCAGCTTGGAAGGGGATGCTGACTACGAGCAGTACTTC. This gives the protein CASSLEGDADYEQYF.

This clonotype turned up a few times. The chain is built from TRBV10-3 and TRBJ2-3; D uncertain. V lost 6 bases and J lost 6, with 13 bases in between. The CDR3 is made up of 13 amino acids. CDR1 is ENHRY and CDR2 is SYGVKD in the germline V gene. CDR3 in DNA: TGTGCCATCAGCCTAACTTTAGTCGATACGCAGTATTTT. It codes for CAISLTLVDTQYF.

The chain employs TRBV13 and TRBJ2-4, with D possibly TRBD2 on 6 matching bases. Germline lookup yields CDR1 PRHDT and CDR2 FYEKMQ (reference sequence). The V end was cut by 5 bases, the J end by 7 bases, with 12 bases between. CDR3 size: 13 residues. CDR3 sequence reads: CASSPRAGNIQYF. The DNA of the CDR3 is TGTGCCAGCAGCCCTCGGGCGGGGAACATTCAGTACTTC.

The sample holds many counts of this clonotype. V gene TRBV29-1 combines with J gene TRBJ1-2, with 10 bases lining up with TRBD1. The CDR3 extends over 12 amino acids. V lost 3 bases and J lost 6; bases outside the gene matches: 1. CDR1 SQVTM and CDR2 ANQGSEA come from the germline V gene. The CDR3 region has the DNA TGCAGCGTTGAGGGACAGGGGCATGGCTACACCTTC. Amino acid sequence: CSVEGQGHGYTF.

The DNA of the CDR3 is TGCAGTGCTAGGGGACTCGGAGACAGTGACAATGAGCAGTTCTTC. This sequence encodes CSARGLGDSDNEQFF. This chain connects TRBV20-1 to TRBJ2-1; D is possibly TRBD2 (6 bases). This CDR3 comprises 15 residues. V was pared by 3 bases and J by 5 bases, with 17 bases between. Germline assignment: CDR1 DFQATT and CDR2 SNEGSKA (reference sequence).

This clonotype was found a few times. This sequence joins TRBV27 and TRBJ1-2, with TRBD1 as a possible D gene (5 bases). V was pared by 7 bases and J by 6 bases, with 18 bases between. The CDR3 contains 14 residues. Germline CDR1 is MNHEY and CDR2 is SMNVEV (reference sequence). The DNA for the CDR3 is TGTGCCAGCACCCCTAGGGGCGGCGGAGATGGCTACACCTTC. Its protein is CASTPRGGGDGYTF.

The CDR3 coding sequence is TGTGCCAGCAGCGTCCGGCGGGGTCGGGAGACCCAGTACTTC. This codes for CASSVRRGRETQYF. This chain joins TRBV7-2 and TRBJ2-7; D is perhaps TRBD2 (6 bases). The DNA end is a closer match to TRBJ2-5, so the J assignment may be wrong. This CDR3 has 14 amino acids. Germline loops: CDR1 SGHTA, CDR2 FQGNSA.

This chain uses TRBV13 with TRBJ1-2; D is unresolved. The CDR3 extends over 16 amino acids. Looked up from germline, CDR1 is PRHDT and CDR2 is FYEKMQ (reference sequence). Trimming stripped 5 bases from V and 4 bases from J, with 20 bases between. Here the CDR3 DNA reads TGTGCCAGCAGCCCCCATCTCCGAGGCGTCGGCTATGGCTACACCTTC. Translation gives CASSPHLRGVGYGYTF.

The rearrangement uses TRBV2 and TRBJ2-3, with 8 bases matching TRBD1. The ends lost 6 bases at V and 3 bases at J; junction bases unmatched: 8. CDR1 and CDR2 (germline): SNHLY, FYNNEI. CDR3 length equals 15 residues. The CDR3 region has the DNA TGTGCCAGCAGCGATCCAGGGGGCGTGACAGATACGCAGTATTTT. Its translation is CASSDPGGVTDTQYF.

The gene calls are TRBV18 and TRBJ2-7; D possibly uses TRBD1 or TRBD2 (5 bases each). The better agreement between TRBJ2-4 and the DNA end casts doubt on the J call. Germline-derived CDR1 and CDR2 are KGHSH and LQKENI. This CDR3 is built from 15 residues. This CDR3 is CASLPGPSRENIQYF. CDR3 bases: TGTGCCAGCTTACCGGGTCCTAGCAGGGAGAACATTCAGTACTTC.

This chain joins TRBV28 and TRBJ2-5; a possible D gene is TRBD2 (5 bases). Trimming removed 6 bases at V and 4 bases at J, with 15 bases between. The CDR3 sequence is 14 residues long. Germline lookup yields CDR1 MDHEN and CDR2 SYDVKM. Here the CDR3 DNA reads TGTGCCAGCAGCCCTTTCGTGGGGAGAGAGACCCAGTACTTC. Translating gives CASSPFVGRETQYF.

This clonotype has just a few counts. V usage is TRBV29-1 and J usage is TRBJ2-1; D gene ambiguous. The CDR3 loop spans 13 amino acids. V was trimmed by 4 bases and J by 3 bases, leaving 10 bases between them. Looked up from germline, CDR1 is SQVTM and CDR2 is ANQGSEA. The CDR3, as DNA: TGCAGCGTTGCCCCCCTCTACTACAATGAGCAGTTCTTC. Its protein product is CSVAPLYYNEQFF.

This chain links TRBV7-8 with TRBJ2-5; 8 positions match TRBD2. CDR1 is SGHVS and CDR2 is FQNEAQ in the germline V gene. The ends lost 1 base at V and 9 bases at J; junction bases unmatched: 13. The CDR3 contains 16 residues. The CDR3, as DNA: TGTGCCAGCAGCTTAGAGACTAGCGCGTCGCAGGGGTCCCAGTACTTC. This sequence encodes CASSLETSASQGSQYF. The whole variable domain, filled in from reference TRBV7-8 and TRBJ2-5, reads GAGVSQSPRYKVAKRGQDVALRCDPISGHVSLFWYQQALGQGPEFLTYFQNEAQLDKSGLPSDRFFAERPEGSVSTLKIQRTQQEDSAVYLCASSLETSASQGSQYFGPGTRLLVL.

This clonotype appeared a few times. V gene TRBV11-2 combines with J gene TRBJ2-5; TRBD2 matches at 13 bases. Germline V gene lookup returns CDR1 SGHAT and CDR2 FQNNGV. The CDR3 has 17 residues. After removal of 3 bases from V and 4 bases from J, the junction contained 8 bases not matched to a gene. The CDR3 DNA reads as TGTGCCAGCAGCTTTGCCTCACTAGCGGGGGGGCGAGAGACCCAGTACTTC. Translating gives CASSFASLAGGRETQYF.

V is TRBV5-1 and J is TRBJ2-5, with D hard to call. The CDR3 spans 14 residues. Looked up from germline, CDR1 is SGHRS and CDR2 is YFSETQ. V shed 0 bases and J shed 5 bases, with 11 bases lying between them. DNA of the CDR3: TGCGCCAGCAGCTTGGGGTACCCTTCCGAGACCCAGTACTTC. The encoded protein is CASSLGYPSETQYF.

J is TRBJ2-2 and V is TRBV28, with D perhaps TRBD2 (5 bases). Germline CDR1 and CDR2: MDHEN and SYDVKM. V was pared by 10 bases and J by 5 bases, with 8 bases between. The CDR3 totals 11 residues. The CDR3 region is CATGLTGELFF. CDR3 nucleotide sequence: TGTGCCACTGGACTTACCGGGGAGCTGTTTTTT.

V is TRBV6-2 or TRBV6-3 and J is TRBJ2-7, with D perhaps matching TRBD1 (6 bases). This CDR3 region has 16 residues. The germline CDR1 and CDR2 sequences are MNHEY and SVGEGT. The V end lost 8 bases, the J end lost 0 bases, and 20 bases lay between the germline ends. Written as DNA, the CDR3 is TGTGCCAGCGGGGGTGGAACAGGGCTAACCTCCTACGAGCAGTACTTC. Encoded protein: CASGGGTGLTSYEQYF.

In this sample, this clonotype turned up a few times. The chain carries TRBV5-1 and TRBJ2-2; TRBD2 matches at 8 bases. The ends lost 4 bases at V and 0 bases at J; junction bases unmatched: 2. This CDR3 is built from 15 residues. Germline CDR1 SGHRS, CDR2 YFSETQ. The CDR3 nucleotides are TGCGCCAGCAGCGCGGGGGGCGCGAACACCGGGGAGCTGTTTTTT. It codes for CASSAGGANTGELFF.

This clonotype was found many times. This sequence joins TRBV5-1 and TRBJ2-3; 7 bases align to TRBD1. Germline V gives CDR1 SGHRS, CDR2 YFSETQ. With V trimmed by 4 bases and J by 1 base, 6 bases remained unmatched. The CDR3 is made up of 15 amino acids. CDR3 region: CASSLTGMGTDTQYF. The CDR3 bases are TGCGCCAGCAGCCTGACAGGGATGGGCACAGATACGCAGTATTTT.

This clonotype was detected a few times. This chain connects TRBV29-1 to TRBJ1-2; TRBD1 might be the D (5 bases). This CDR3 is built from 13 residues. Germline values: CDR1 SQVTM, CDR2 ANQGSEA. The ends were cut back, 8 bases at V and 9 bases at J, with 22 bases in the middle. The CDR3 protein is CSTLQPDLGRYTF. The CDR3, as DNA: TGCAGCACCCTCCAACCGGATTTGGGGCGCTACACCTTC.

As regards this clonotype: An end of the junction does not agree with germline; a read error may underlie this. The rearrangement links TRBV7-8 to TRBJ1-1; D remains unclear. There are 12 residues in the CDR3. The germline CDR1 and CDR2 sequences are SGHVS and FQNEAQ. The CDR3 DNA is TGCGCCAGCAGCTTTGGGCTCACTGAAGCTTTCTTT. Encoded protein: CASSFGLTEAFF.

In its sample, this clonotype was seen a few times. This rearrangement joins TRBV6-6 to TRBJ2-7, with a weak D call TRBD2 (5 bases). This CDR3 has 13 amino acids. Trimming removed 5 bases from V and 2 bases from J, with 10 bases in between. The V gene's germline CDR1 is MNHNY and CDR2 SVGAGI (reference sequence). CDR3 amino acids: CASSDRGTYEQYF. The CDR3 DNA is TGTGCCAGCAGTGATCGGGGAACCTACGAGCAGTACTTC.